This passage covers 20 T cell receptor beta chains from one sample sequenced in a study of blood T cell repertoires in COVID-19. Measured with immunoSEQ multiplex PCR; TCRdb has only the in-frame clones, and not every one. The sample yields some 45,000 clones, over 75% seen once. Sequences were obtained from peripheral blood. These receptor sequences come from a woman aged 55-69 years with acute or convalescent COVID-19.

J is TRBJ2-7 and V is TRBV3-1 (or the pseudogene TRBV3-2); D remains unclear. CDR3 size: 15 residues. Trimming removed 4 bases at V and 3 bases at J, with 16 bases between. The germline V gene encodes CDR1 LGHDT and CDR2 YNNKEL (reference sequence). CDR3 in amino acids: CASSPGFLIYYEQYF. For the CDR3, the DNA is TGTGCCAGCAGCCCCGGTTTTTTAATTTACTACGAGCAGTACTTC.

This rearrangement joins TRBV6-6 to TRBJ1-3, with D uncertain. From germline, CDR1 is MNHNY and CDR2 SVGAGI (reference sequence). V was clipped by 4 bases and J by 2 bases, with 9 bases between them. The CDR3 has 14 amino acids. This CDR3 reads CASSSPLPGNTIYF. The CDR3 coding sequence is TGTGCCAGCAGTTCCCCACTGCCTGGAAACACCATATATTTT.

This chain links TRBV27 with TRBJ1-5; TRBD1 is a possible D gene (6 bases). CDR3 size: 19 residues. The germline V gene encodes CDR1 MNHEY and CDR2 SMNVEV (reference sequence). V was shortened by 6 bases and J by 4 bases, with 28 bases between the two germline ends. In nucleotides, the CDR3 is TGTGCCAGCAGCTTAAGCGGACAGAGCTTTGGTGAGCTGAATCAGCCCCAGCATTTT. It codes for CASSLSGQSFGELNQPQHF.

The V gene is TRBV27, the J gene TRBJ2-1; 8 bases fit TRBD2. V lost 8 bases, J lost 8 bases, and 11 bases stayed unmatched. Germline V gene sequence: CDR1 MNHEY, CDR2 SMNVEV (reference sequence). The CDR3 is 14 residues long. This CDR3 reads CASVLGGGTDEQFF. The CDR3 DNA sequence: TGTGCCAGCGTGCTCGGGGGGGGCACCGATGAGCAGTTCTTC.

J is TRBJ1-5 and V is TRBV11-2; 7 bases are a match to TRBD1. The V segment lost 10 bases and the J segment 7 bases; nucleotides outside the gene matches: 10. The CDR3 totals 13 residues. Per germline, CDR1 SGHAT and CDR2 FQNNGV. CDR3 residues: CATNTGVDQPQHF. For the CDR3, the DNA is TGTGCCACCAATACAGGGGTTGACCAGCCCCAGCATTTT.

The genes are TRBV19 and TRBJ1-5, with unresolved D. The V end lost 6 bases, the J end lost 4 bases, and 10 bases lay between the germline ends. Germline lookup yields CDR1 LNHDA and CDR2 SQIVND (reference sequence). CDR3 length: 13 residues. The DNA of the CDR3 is TGTGCCAGTAGCGGACTTCTTAATCAGCCCCAGCATTTT. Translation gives CASSGLLNQPQHF.

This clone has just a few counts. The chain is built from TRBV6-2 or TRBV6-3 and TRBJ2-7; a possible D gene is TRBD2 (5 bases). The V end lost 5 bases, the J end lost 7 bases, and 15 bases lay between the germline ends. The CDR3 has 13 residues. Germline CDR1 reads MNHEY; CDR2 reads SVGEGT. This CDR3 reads CASSSTRGSEQYF. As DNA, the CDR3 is TGTGCCAGCAGTAGCACCCGGGGAAGTGAGCAGTACTTC.

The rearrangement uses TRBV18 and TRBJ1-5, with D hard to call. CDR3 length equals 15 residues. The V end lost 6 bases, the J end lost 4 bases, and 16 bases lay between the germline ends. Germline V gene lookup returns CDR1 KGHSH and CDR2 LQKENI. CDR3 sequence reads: CASSRTEEGNQPQHF. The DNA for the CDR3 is TGTGCCAGCTCCCGGACGGAGGAAGGAAATCAGCCCCAGCATTTT.

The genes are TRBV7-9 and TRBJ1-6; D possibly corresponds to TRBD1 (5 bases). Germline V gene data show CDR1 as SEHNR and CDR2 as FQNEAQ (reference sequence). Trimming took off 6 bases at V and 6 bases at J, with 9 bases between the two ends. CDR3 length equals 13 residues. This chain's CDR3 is CASSLTVNSPLHF. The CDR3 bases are TGTGCCAGCAGTCTGACAGTTAATTCACCCCTCCACTTT.

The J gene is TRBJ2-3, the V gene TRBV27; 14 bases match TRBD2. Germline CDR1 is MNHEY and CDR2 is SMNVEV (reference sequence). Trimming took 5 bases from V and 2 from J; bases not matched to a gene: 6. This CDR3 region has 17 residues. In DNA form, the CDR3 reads TGTGCCAGCAGTCGTAAGGGACTAGCGGGGGCCACAGATACGCAGTATTTT. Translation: CASSRKGLAGATDTQYF.

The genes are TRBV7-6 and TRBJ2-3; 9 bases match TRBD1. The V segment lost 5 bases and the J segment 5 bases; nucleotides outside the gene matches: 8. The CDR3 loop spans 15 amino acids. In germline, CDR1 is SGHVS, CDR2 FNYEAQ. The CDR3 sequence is CASSTGQGLEDTQYF. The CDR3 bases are TGTGCCAGCAGCACAGGACAGGGGTTAGAAGATACGCAGTATTTT. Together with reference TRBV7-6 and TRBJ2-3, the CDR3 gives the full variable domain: GAGVSQSPRYKVTKRGQDVALRCDPISGHVSLYWYRQALGQGPEFLTYFNYEAQQDKSGLPNDRFSAERPEGSISTLTIQRTEQRDSAMYRCASSTGQGLEDTQYFGPGTRLTVL.

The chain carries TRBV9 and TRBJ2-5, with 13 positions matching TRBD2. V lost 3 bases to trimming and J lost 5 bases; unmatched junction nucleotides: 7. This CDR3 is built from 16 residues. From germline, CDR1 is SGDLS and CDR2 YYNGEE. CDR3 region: CASSAKLLAGGETQYF. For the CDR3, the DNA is TGTGCCAGCAGCGCCAAGCTACTAGCGGGGGGGGAGACCCAGTACTTC.

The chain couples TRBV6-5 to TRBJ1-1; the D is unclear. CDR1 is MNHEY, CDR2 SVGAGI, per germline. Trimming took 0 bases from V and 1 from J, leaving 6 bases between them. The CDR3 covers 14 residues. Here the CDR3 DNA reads TGTGCCAGCAGTTACTCTCAATCGAACACTGAAGCTTTCTTT. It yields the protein CASSYSQSNTEAFF.

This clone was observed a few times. The CDR3 nucleotides are TGTGCCAGTAATACAGGGAATACCTACAATGAGCAGTTCTTC. Encoded protein: CASNTGNTYNEQFF. The gene calls are TRBV19 and TRBJ2-1; D possibly corresponds to TRBD1 (6 bases). The CDR3 has 14 residues. Per germline, CDR1 LNHDA and CDR2 SQIVND (reference sequence). The V end lost 7 bases, the J end lost 2 bases, and 12 bases lay between the germline ends.

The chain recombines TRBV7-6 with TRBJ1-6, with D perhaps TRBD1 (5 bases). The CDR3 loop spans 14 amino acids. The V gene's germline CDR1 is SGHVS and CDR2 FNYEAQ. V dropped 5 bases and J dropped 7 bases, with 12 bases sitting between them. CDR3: CASSPSGGNSPLHF. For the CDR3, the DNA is TGTGCCAGCAGCCCGTCGGGGGGGAATTCACCCCTCCACTTT.

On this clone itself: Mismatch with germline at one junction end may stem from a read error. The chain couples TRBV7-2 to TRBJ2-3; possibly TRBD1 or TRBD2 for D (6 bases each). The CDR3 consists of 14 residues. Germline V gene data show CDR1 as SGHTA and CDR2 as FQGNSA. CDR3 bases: TGTGCCAGCAACTTAGGAGGGGGTCCAGATACGCAGTATTTT. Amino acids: CASNLGGGPDTQYF.

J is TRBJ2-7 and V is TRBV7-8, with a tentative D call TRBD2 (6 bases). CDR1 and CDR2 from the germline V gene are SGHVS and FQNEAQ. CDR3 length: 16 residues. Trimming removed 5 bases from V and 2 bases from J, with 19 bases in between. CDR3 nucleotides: TGTGCCAGCAGCGACCCCGGGACTCGCGGCCCCTACGAGCAGTACTTC. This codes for CASSDPGTRGPYEQYF.

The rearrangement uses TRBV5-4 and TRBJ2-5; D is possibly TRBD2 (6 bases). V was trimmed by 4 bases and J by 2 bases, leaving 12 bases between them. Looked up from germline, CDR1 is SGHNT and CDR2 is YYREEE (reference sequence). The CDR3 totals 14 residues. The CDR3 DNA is TGTGCCAGCAGCAGCGGCGGGGTACAAGAGACCCAGTACTTC. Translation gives CASSSGGVQETQYF.

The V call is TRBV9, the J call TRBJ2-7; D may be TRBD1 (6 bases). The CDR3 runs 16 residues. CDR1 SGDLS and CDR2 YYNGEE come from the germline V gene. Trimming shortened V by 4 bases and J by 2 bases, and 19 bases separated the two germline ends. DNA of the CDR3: TGTGCCAGCAGCCCCATGAAGTCGGACAGAGCCTACGAGCAGTACTTC. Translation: CASSPMKSDRAYEQYF.

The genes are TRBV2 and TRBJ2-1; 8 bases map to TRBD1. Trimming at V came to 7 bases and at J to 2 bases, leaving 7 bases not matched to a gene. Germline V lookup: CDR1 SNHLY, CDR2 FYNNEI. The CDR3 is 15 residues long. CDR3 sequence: CASNSGGRAYNEQFF. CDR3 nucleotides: TGTGCCAGCAACTCAGGGGGCAGGGCCTACAATGAGCAGTTCTTC.